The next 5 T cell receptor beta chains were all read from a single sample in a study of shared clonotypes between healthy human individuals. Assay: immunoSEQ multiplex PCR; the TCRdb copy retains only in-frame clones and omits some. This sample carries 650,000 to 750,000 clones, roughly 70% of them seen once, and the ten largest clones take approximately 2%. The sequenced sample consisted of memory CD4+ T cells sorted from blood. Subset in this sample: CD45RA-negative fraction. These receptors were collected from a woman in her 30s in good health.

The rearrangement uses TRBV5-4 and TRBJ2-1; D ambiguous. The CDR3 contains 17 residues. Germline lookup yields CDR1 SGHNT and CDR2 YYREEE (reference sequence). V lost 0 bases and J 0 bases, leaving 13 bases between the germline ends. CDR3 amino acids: CASSLASVVGSYNEQFF. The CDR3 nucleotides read TGTGCCAGCAGCTTGGCCTCAGTGGTCGGCTCCTACAATGAGCAGTTCTTC.

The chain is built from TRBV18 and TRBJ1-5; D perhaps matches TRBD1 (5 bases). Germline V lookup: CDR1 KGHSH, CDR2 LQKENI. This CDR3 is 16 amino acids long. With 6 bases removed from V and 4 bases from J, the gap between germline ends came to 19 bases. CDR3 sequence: CASSSSVGGGNQPQHF. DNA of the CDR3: TGTGCCAGCTCTTCCTCGGTGGGGGGTGGTAATCAGCCCCAGCATTTT.

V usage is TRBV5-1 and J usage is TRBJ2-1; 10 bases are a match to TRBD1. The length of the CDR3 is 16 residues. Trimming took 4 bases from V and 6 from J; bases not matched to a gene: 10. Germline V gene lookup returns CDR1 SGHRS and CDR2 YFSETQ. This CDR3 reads CASSPPDRGHLNEQFF. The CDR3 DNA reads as TGCGCCAGCAGCCCTCCCGACAGGGGGCATCTCAATGAGCAGTTCTTC.

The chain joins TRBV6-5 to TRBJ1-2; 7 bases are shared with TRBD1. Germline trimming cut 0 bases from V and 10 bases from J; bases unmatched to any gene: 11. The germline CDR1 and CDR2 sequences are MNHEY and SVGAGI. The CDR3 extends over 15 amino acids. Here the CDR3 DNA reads TGTGCCAGCAGTTACTCGACAGGGTGGAGTTGGGCCTACACCTTC. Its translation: CASSYSTGWSWAYTF.

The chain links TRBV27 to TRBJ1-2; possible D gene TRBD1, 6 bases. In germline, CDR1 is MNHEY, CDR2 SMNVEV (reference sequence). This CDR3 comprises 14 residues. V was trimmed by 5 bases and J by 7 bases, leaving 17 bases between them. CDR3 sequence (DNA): TGTGCCAGCAGTCCCCTTGTAGGACAGTTTGGCTACACCTTC. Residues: CASSPLVGQFGYTF.